This T cell receptor (beta chain) was retrieved from a study of blood T cell repertoires in COVID-19. Sequencing used immunoSEQ multiplex PCR; TCRdb keeps in-frame clones, though not all of them. This sample has roughly 41,000 clones, with about 83% found just once. The CDR3 spans 15 residues. Germline V CDR1 and CDR2: SEHNR, FQNEAQ (reference sequence). Losses at the gene ends were 3 bases for V and 8 bases for J; bases not matched to a gene: 9. This chain joins TRBV7-9 and TRBJ2-2; 7 bases are a match to TRBD2. This TCR was sampled from a woman older than 75 with acute or convalescent COVID-19. The sequencing sample was made of peripheral blood. The CDR3 reads CASSLGGTRRGELFF. Here the CDR3 DNA reads TGTGCCAGCAGCTTGGGAGGGACCCGAAGGGGGGAGCTGTTTTTT.